These 20 T cell receptor beta chains were sequenced from one sample in a study of cytomegalovirus exposure and HLA in healthy donors. The PCR made use of 60 Vbeta and 13 Jbeta primers. Sequenced by immunoSEQ multiplex PCR; TCRdb stores in-frame clones only, minus some. The sample consists of 95,000 to 150,000 clones, about three quarters of them appearing once. The sequencing sample was made of PBMCs. The source of these receptors is a man under 40 in good health and CMV-seronegative.

The CDR3 region has the DNA TGTGCCAGCAGACGACAGGGAGCTGGCTACACCTTC. This translates into CASRRQGAGYTF. V gene TRBV6-5 combines with J gene TRBJ1-2, with 7 bases lining up with TRBD1. The CDR3 is 12 amino acids. V lost 6 bases and J lost 7; bases outside the gene matches: 5. Germline V lookup: CDR1 MNHEY, CDR2 SVGAGI.

The rearrangement uses TRBV19 and TRBJ2-7; 7 nucleotides align to TRBD2. The ends lost 2 bases at V and 4 bases at J; junction bases unmatched: 8. Per germline, CDR1 LNHDA and CDR2 SQIVND (reference sequence). The CDR3 contains 15 residues. Written as DNA, the CDR3 is TGTGCCAGTAGTATACAAGGCGGGAGAGGGTACGAGCAGTACTTC. Its translation is CASSIQGGRGYEQYF. Variable domain in full (rest from reference TRBV19 and TRBJ2-7): DGGITQSPKYLFRKEGQNVTLSCEQNLNHDAMYWYRQDPGQGLRLIYYSQIVNDFQKGDIAEGYSVSREKKESFPLTVTSAQKNPTAFYLCASSIQGGRGYEQYFGPGTRLTVT.

V is TRBV10-2 and J is TRBJ1-5; weak D call: TRBD1 (5 bases). Per the germline V gene, CDR1 is WSHSY and CDR2 is SAAADI. This CDR3 comprises 15 residues. The germline V and J ends were trimmed by 3 bases and 0 bases, with 9 bases remaining between them. The CDR3 here is CASSETGYSNQPQHF. The CDR3, as DNA: TGCGCCAGCAGTGAAACAGGCTATAGCAATCAGCCCCAGCATTTT.

The chain links TRBV4-2 to TRBJ1-5, with D tentatively TRBD1 (6 bases). This CDR3 contains 16 residues. Trimming removed 0 bases at V and 6 bases at J, with 15 bases between. Germline V gene sequence: CDR1 LGHNA, CDR2 YNFKEQ. DNA for the CDR3: TGTGCCAGCAGCCAAGACCCTACAGGGATTAGTCAGCCCCAGCATTTT. Its translation is CASSQDPTGISQPQHF.

The chain employs TRBV29-1 and TRBJ2-7; D is unclear. There are 12 residues in the CDR3. Germline CDR1 and CDR2: SQVTM and ANQGSEA. V gave up 3 bases and J gave up 4 bases, with 10 bases separating them. For the CDR3, the DNA is TGCAGCGTTGAGTACGGAGATTACGAGCAGTACTTC. This translates into CSVEYGDYEQYF.

V gene TRBV19 combines with J gene TRBJ1-4; the match to TRBD1 covers 7 bases. V lost 2 bases and J lost 6; bases outside the gene matches: 6. CDR1 and CDR2 from the germline V gene are LNHDA and SQIVND (reference sequence). The CDR3 is 15 amino acids. In DNA form, the CDR3 reads TGTGCCAGTAGTATATGGGGACAGAGGGATGAAAAACTGTTTTTT. Translated: CASSIWGQRDEKLFF.

The V and J genes are TRBV10-2 and TRBJ1-2, with 8 bases lining up with TRBD1. The germline gives CDR1 WSHSY, CDR2 SAAADI. The CDR3 covers 15 residues. V was clipped by 7 bases and J by 3 bases; unmatched bases: 10. CDR3 region: CASTRGPGGDYGYTF. The CDR3 DNA is TGCGCCAGCACCAGGGGCCCAGGGGGCGACTATGGCTACACCTTC.

This clone came up once. CDR3 amino acids: CASSSWTGETQYF. CDR3 sequence (DNA): TGTGCCAGCAGTTCCTGGACTGGAGAGACCCAGTACTTC. V gene TRBV6-5 combines with J gene TRBJ2-5, with D maybe TRBD2 (5 bases). The CDR3 is 13 residues long. Between the trimmed V and J ends, which lost 4 bases and 4 bases, there was a span of 10 bases. Germline loops: CDR1 MNHEY, CDR2 SVGAGI.

The chain carries TRBV21-1 and TRBJ2-3; TRBD2 was called by the table and not checked on the DNA. TRBV21-1 is assigned pseudogene status. The CDR3 totals 15 residues. The chain's CDR3 is CASSKGLASTDTQYF. CDR3 in DNA: TGTGCCAGCAGCAAAGGACTCGCTAGCACAGATACGCAGTATTTT.

This clone was seen only a few times. One end of the junction fails to match germline, which may point to a read error. The genes are TRBV6-6 and TRBJ2-3; 9 bases map to TRBD2. From germline, CDR1 is MNHNY and CDR2 SVGAGI (reference sequence). The CDR3 runs 16 residues. DNA for the CDR3: TGTGCCAGCAGATACTCTAGCGGGGAAAGCACAGATACGCAGTATTTT. As protein: CASRYSSGESTDTQYF.

The chain employs TRBV19 and TRBJ1-3, with TRBD1 matching over 7 bases. The germline CDR1 and CDR2 sequences are LNHDA and SQIVND (reference sequence). The CDR3 loop spans 15 amino acids. Germline trimming cut 5 bases from V and 0 bases from J; bases unmatched to any gene: 4. CDR3 region: CASSPTGSSGNTIYF. The CDR3 DNA is TGTGCCAGTAGTCCGACAGGGAGCTCTGGAAACACCATATATTTT. Looking up the rest from reference TRBV19 and TRBJ1-3 gives the full variable domain: DGGITQSPKYLFRKEGQNVTLSCEQNLNHDAMYWYRQDPGQGLRLIYYSQIVNDFQKGDIAEGYSVSREKKESFPLTVTSAQKNPTAFYLCASSPTGSSGNTIYFGEGSWLTVV.

This chain joins TRBV19 and TRBJ1-1; 12 bases are a match to TRBD1. Trimming at V came to 3 bases and at J to 3 bases, leaving 11 bases not matched to a gene. The length of the CDR3 is 18 residues. The germline V gene encodes CDR1 LNHDA and CDR2 SQIVND (reference sequence). The DNA for the CDR3 is TGTGCCAGTAGTATCGAAGTCCCGGGACAGGGGGCGGACACTGAAGCTTTCTTT. This sequence encodes CASSIEVPGQGADTEAFF.

The CDR3 here is CASSTRTGLDTGELFF. CDR3 in DNA: TGTGCCAGCAGCACGAGGACAGGCCTGGACACCGGGGAGCTGTTTTTT. This chain joins TRBV7-9 and TRBJ2-2; 7 positions agree with TRBD1. V lost 5 bases and J lost 3; bases outside the gene matches: 9. There are 16 residues in the CDR3. Germline V lookup: CDR1 SEHNR, CDR2 FQNEAQ (reference sequence).

The chain couples TRBV28 to TRBJ1-6, with D hard to call. V shed 3 bases and J shed 6 bases, with 18 bases lying between them. Germline-derived CDR1 and CDR2 are MDHEN and SYDVKM. This CDR3 region has 17 residues. The chain's CDR3 is CASSLRTPDPTNSPLHF. As DNA, the CDR3 is TGTGCCAGCAGTTTGCGGACTCCTGACCCGACTAATTCACCCCTCCACTTT.

The CDR3: CAEGRGANTGELFF. In DNA, the CDR3 is TGTGCCGAAGGCAGGGGAGCGAACACCGGGGAGCTGTTTTTT. This sequence joins TRBV7-9 and TRBJ2-2; D may be TRBD1 (6 bases). Germline CDR1 and CDR2: SEHNR and FQNEAQ (reference sequence). The germline V and J ends were trimmed by 11 bases and 0 bases, with 13 bases remaining between them. This CDR3 region has 14 residues.

DNA for the CDR3: TGTGCCAGCAGAGGGACAGGGGGGAGCTCCTATAATTCACCCCTCCACTTT. Amino acids: CASRGTGGSSYNSPLHF. The chain uses TRBV28 and TRBJ1-6; the match to TRBD1 covers 11 bases. CDR3 length equals 17 residues. The germline V gene has CDR1 MDHEN and CDR2 SYDVKM. V lost 6 bases and J lost 0; bases outside the gene matches: 4.

The chain combines TRBV6-5 with TRBJ1-4; 7 nucleotides align to TRBD1. The CDR3 spans 14 residues. CDR1 MNHEY and CDR2 SVGAGI come from the germline V gene. The V and J ends lost 0 bases and 10 bases, in that order; junction bases with no gene match: 5. CDR3 residues: CASSYSMGQLKLFF. In DNA form, the CDR3 reads TGTGCCAGCAGTTACTCGATGGGACAGTTAAAACTGTTTTTT.

V is TRBV7-8 and J is TRBJ2-7, with D possibly being TRBD2 (5 bases). The germline V gene encodes CDR1 SGHVS and CDR2 FQNEAQ. The CDR3 spans 14 residues. The ends were cut back, 3 bases at V and 1 base at J, with 10 bases in the middle. CDR3: CASSLAGSSYEQYF. The CDR3 coding sequence is TGTGCCAGCAGCTTGGCGGGTAGTTCCTACGAGCAGTACTTC.

V gene TRBV7-9 combines with J gene TRBJ1-1, with TRBD1 matching 8 bases. In germline, CDR1 is SEHNR, CDR2 FQNEAQ (reference sequence). This CDR3 spans 18 amino acids. J gave up 1 base and V 1 base, and 11 bases lay outside the gene matches. The CDR3 region is CASSLGDRGMEWNTEAFF. In nucleotides, the CDR3 is TGTGCCAGCAGCTTAGGAGACAGGGGTATGGAATGGAACACTGAAGCTTTCTTT.

The table lists this clone with a few counts. V usage is TRBV29-1 and J usage is TRBJ1-1; 7 positions match TRBD1. The germline gives CDR1 SQVTM, CDR2 ANQGSEA. The CDR3 sequence is 15 residues long. V trimming: 7 bases; J trimming: 4 bases; junction bases outside the gene matches: 15. CDR3 loop: CSALTGISSRTEAFF. As DNA, the CDR3 is TGCAGCGCCCTGACAGGGATATCGAGTCGCACTGAAGCTTTCTTT.